This TCR beta chain was profiled in a study of control samples from healthy donors and cancer patients. Here immunoSEQ multiplex PCR was the method, and the copy in TCRdb shows in-frame clones only, minus some. The data contain about 60,000 clones, 70% to 90% of them singletons. CDR1 and CDR2 (germline): MNHEY, SVGAGI. The CDR3 has 15 amino acids. V was shortened by 0 bases and J by 9 bases, with 15 bases between the two germline ends. This clone was seen only once. Sequencing was done on a sample of blood. The J gene is TRBJ2-1, the V gene TRBV6-5; D is possibly TRBD2 (6 bases). The receptor's source is a middle-aged man in good health. Written as DNA, the CDR3 is TGTGCCAGCAGTTACTCGATAACCCCCGGGGGTGAGCAGTTCTTC. Its protein is CASSYSITPGGEQFF.